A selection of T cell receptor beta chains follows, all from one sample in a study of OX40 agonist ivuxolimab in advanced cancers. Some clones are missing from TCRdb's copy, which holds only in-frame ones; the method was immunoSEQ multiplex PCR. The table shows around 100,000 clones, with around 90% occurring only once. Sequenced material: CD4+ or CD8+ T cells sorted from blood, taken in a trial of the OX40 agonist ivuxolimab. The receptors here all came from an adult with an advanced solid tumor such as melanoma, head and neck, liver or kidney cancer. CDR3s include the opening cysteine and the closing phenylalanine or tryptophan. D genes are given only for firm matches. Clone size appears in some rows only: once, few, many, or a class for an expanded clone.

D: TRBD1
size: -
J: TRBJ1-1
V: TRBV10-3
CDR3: CAISEGQVNTEAFF
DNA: TGTGCCATCAGTGAGGGACAGGTGAACACTGAAGCTTTCTTT

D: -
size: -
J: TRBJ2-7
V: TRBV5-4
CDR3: CASSLELGLSYEQYF
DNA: TGTGCCAGCAGCTTGGAGCTGGGACTCTCCTACGAGCAGTACTTC

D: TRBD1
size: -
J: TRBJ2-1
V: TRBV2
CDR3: CASRGQGYNEQFF
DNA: TGTGCCAGCAGAGGACAGGGGTACAATGAGCAGTTCTTC

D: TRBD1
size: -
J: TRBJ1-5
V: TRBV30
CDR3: CAWSPGTGGIRPQHF
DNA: TGTGCCTGGAGTCCCGGGACAGGGGGTATTCGGCCCCAGCATTTT

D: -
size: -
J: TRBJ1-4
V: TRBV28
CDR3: CASSKQVLSEKLFF
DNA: TGTGCCAGCAGTAAACAGGTACTGAGTGAAAAACTGTTTTTT

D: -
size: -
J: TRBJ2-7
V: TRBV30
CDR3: CAWRADLLSEQYF
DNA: TGTGCCTGGCGGGCGGACCTACTGTCCGAGCAGTACTTC

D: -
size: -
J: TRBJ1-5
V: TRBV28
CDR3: CASTGSGKPQHF
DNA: TGTGCCAGCACGGGTAGCGGAAAGCCCCAGCATTTT

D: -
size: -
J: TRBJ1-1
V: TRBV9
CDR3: CASSTTQLNTEAFF
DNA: TGTGCCAGCAGCACCACCCAGCTGAACACTGAAGCTTTCTTT

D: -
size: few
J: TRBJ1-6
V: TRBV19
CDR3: CASKGRVFPSPLHF
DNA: TGTGCCAGTAAAGGCAGGGTTTTTCCTTCACCCCTCCACTTT

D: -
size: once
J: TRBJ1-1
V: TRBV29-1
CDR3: CSANQGSSTEAFF
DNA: TGCAGCGCCAATCAGGGGTCCTCCACTGAAGCTTTCTTT

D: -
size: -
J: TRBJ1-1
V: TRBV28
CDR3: CASSPWPMNTEAFF
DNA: TGTGCCAGCAGCCCGTGGCCTATGAACACTGAAGCTTTCTTT

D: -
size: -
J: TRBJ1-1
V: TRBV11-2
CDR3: CASTKQGENTEAFF
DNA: TGTGCCAGCACCAAGCAGGGAGAGAACACTGAAGCTTTCTTT